Included here is one T cell receptor (beta chain) sequence, with context. What it recognizes is unknown. Sequencing of DNA taken from cultured CD4+ T cells relied on the Oncomine TCR Beta short-read assay. MiXCR was run by TCRdb on the PCR reads, yielding one entry per CDR3 protein. The sample contains about 16,000 distinct CDR3 sequences, roughly 60% of which appear only once. Treatment specified: roughly 11-day PBMC culture with coronavirus spike peptide pools or control peptides (ViraFEST assay). These data belong to a study of vaccination and CD4 T cells after COVID-19. Study-level background: Overlapping SARS-CoV-2, HCoV-NL63, HCoV-OC43 and HCoV-229E spike peptides were used to stimulate cells. Whole-study results and caveats: When vaccine-specific clones from convalescent patients were examined, 304 of 307 were spike mono-reactive.

The CDR3 consists of 13 residues. Trimming removed 3 bases at V and 3 bases at J, with 8 bases between. CDR1 and CDR2 from the germline V gene are LNHDA and SQIVND (reference sequence). The sample comprised CD4+ T cells from blood, cultured in vitro. The chain is built from TRBV19 and TRBJ1-2; D remains unclear. The receptor's source is a human donor who had recovered from COVID-19. CDR3 sequence: CASSIHGDYGYTF. Here the CDR3 DNA reads TGTGCCAGTAGTATCCATGGGGACTATGGCTACACCTTC.